Presented here are 8 T cell receptor beta chains from one specimen sequenced in a study of T cells after yellow fever vaccination. MiXCR, run by TCRdb on the 5' RACE reads, gives a single entry per CDR3 protein. The sample has about 140,000 distinct CDR3 sequences; approximately 7.7% are singletons. The sample was CD4+ T cells sorted from PBMCs, taken 5 days after the yellow fever booster vaccination. These receptor sequences come from a young man who received the YFV17D yellow fever vaccine.

V usage is TRBV6-5 and J usage is TRBJ2-7; the D call may be TRBD1 or TRBD2 (5 bases each). The CDR3 has 15 residues. The V end was cut by 4 bases, the J end by 3 bases, with 16 bases between. The germline gives CDR1 MNHEY, CDR2 SVGAGI. The CDR3 is CASSWDAGAFYEQYF. CDR3 DNA sequence: TGTGCCAGCAGTTGGGACGCGGGCGCTTTCTACGAGCAGTACTTC.

The chain joins TRBV24-1 to TRBJ2-5; a weak D match, TRBD2 (6 bases). The CDR3 spans 14 residues. CDR1 is KGHDR and CDR2 is SFDVKD in the germline V gene. Deletions cut 5 bases from V and 1 base from J, with 10 bases between. CDR3 in amino acids: CATSGRELQETQYF. The CDR3 nucleotides read TGTGCCACCAGTGGCCGGGAGCTCCAAGAGACCCAGTACTTC.

This clonotype was seen at least ten times. The chain is built from TRBV6-5 and TRBJ2-3; no definite D call. V was cut by 2 bases and J by 1 base, with 13 bases left in between. The CDR3 sequence is 16 residues long. From germline, CDR1 is MNHEY and CDR2 SVGAGI. This CDR3 reads CASSYPAGGGTDTQYF. CDR3 bases: TGTGCCAGCAGTTACCCGGCCGGCGGCGGCACAGATACGCAGTATTTT.

This clonotype appeared many times. The rearrangement uses TRBV7-9 and TRBJ2-7; TRBD2 matches 7 bases. V dropped 5 bases and J dropped 3; count of bases not matched to a gene: 10. The CDR3 has 15 amino acids. In germline, CDR1 is SEHNR, CDR2 FQNEAQ (reference sequence). CDR3 in amino acids: CASSAWGGDGYEQYF. Here the CDR3 DNA reads TGTGCCAGCAGCGCGTGGGGGGGGGACGGCTACGAGCAGTACTTC. Drawing the rest from reference TRBV7-9 and TRBJ2-7, the complete variable domain is DTGVSQNPRHKITKRGQNVTFRCDPISEHNRLYWYRQTLGQGPEFLTYFQNEAQLEKSRLLSDRFSAERPKGSFSTLEIQRTEQGDSAMYLCASSAWGGDGYEQYFGPGTRLTVT.

This clonotype was counted a few times. This chain links TRBV19 with TRBJ2-2; D might be TRBD1 (6 bases). Germline V lookup: CDR1 LNHDA, CDR2 SQIVND (reference sequence). This CDR3 comprises 15 residues. V dropped 3 bases and J dropped 4 bases, with 12 bases sitting between them. The CDR3 loop is CASSISGQFTGELFF. CDR3 in DNA: TGTGCCAGTAGTATCTCCGGACAGTTCACCGGGGAGCTGTTTTTT.

In its sample, this clonotype was seen many times. This chain uses TRBV20-1 with TRBJ2-7; TRBD1 agrees at 8 bases. Losses at the gene ends were 5 bases for V and 9 bases for J; bases not matched to a gene: 15. The germline V gene encodes CDR1 DFQATT and CDR2 SNEGSKA (reference sequence). CDR3 size: 14 residues. Written as DNA, the CDR3 is TGCAGTGCTGTACCCGGGACAGGTAGGAAGTGGCAGTACTTC. This encodes CSAVPGTGRKWQYF.

This clonotype was picked up a small number of times. The chain employs TRBV6-1 and TRBJ2-1; 7 bases map to TRBD1. The CDR3 has 16 amino acids. Germline V CDR1 and CDR2: MNHNS, SASEGT. The trim removed 8 bases at V and 4 bases at J, leaving 14 bases unmatched. DNA of the CDR3: TGTGCCAGCCTAAGGGCCAGTAGGGGGCAATACAATGAGCAGTTCTTC. Amino acids: CASLRASRGQYNEQFF.

This clonotype was observed many times. The genes are TRBV6-1 and TRBJ1-1; D unresolved. The germline CDR1 and CDR2 sequences are MNHNS and SASEGT. V shed 4 bases and J shed 9 bases, with 12 bases lying between them. The CDR3 runs 12 residues. The CDR3 here is CASSGEKGKAFF. The CDR3 region has the DNA TGTGCCAGCAGTGGAGAAAAAGGTAAAGCTTTCTTT.